This T cell receptor beta chain was retrieved from a study of blood T cells in healthy people across ages. A J-beta primer mix and a sample-barcoded 5' primer were used in a second PCR of about 7 to 12 cycles. MiXCR, applied by TCRdb to the 5' RACE reads, yields one record per CDR3 protein. The data hold roughly 830,000 distinct CDR3 sequences, with less than 80% observed a single time. This clonotype appeared once. This receptor was taken from a man between 25 and 39 years old in good health. Sequencing input: blood.

The CDR3 nucleotides read TGTGCCAGCAGCGGGCCTGTCTACAATGAGCAGTTCTTC. Its protein is CASSGPVYNEQFF. The chain joins TRBV9 to TRBJ2-1, with no clear D. The germline gives CDR1 SGDLS, CDR2 YYNGEE. The CDR3 covers 13 residues. Trimming took off 3 bases at V and 3 bases at J, with 7 bases between the two ends.